This T cell receptor (beta chain) derives from a study of T-cell reconstitution after alpha-beta-depleted transplantation in children. It was with unique molecular identifiers that the TCRbeta library was prepared. TCRdb processed the PCR reads anew with MiXCR; each CDR3 protein has one entry. The table includes approximately 520,000 distinct CDR3 sequences, approximately 32% detected once. This clonotype was found a few times. V was clipped by 1 base and J by 4 bases, with 13 bases between them. The CDR3 has 15 amino acids. Germline CDR1 and CDR2: SGHRS and YFSETQ. The receptor was isolated from a human donor who donated a stem cell graft to a child with aplastic anemia. The J gene is TRBJ2-3, the V gene TRBV5-1; TRBD2 might be the D (7 bases). The material sequenced was PBMCs from the stem cell graft donor, taken from the stem cell graft. CDR3 nucleotides: TGCGCCAGCAGCTTGACCGGGGGGCATGCAGATACGCAGTATTTT. Amino acids: CASSLTGGHADTQYF. Full variable domain (rest looked up from reference TRBV5-1 and TRBJ2-3): KAGVTQTPRYLIKTRGQQVTLSCSPISGHRSVSWYQQTPGQGLQFLFEYFSETQRNKGNFPGRFSGRQFSNSRSEMNVSTLELGDSALYLCASSLTGGHADTQYFGPGTRLTVL.